The 12 T cell receptor beta chains given below trace back to one sample, sequenced in a study of blood T cell repertoires in COVID-19. Produced via immunoSEQ multiplex PCR; TCRdb's table is partial and in-frame only. The sample yields tens of thousands of clones, approximately 82% seen once. Sample: peripheral blood. All receptors derive from a woman older than 75 with acute or convalescent COVID-19.

To note about this clone: The sample has other DNA sequences that encode this CDR3 too. The CDR3 sequence is CASRLTGSGNTIYF. In nucleotides, the CDR3 is TGTGCCAGCAGATTGACAGGTAGTGGAAACACCATATATTTT. This sequence joins TRBV6-5 and TRBJ1-3; a possible D gene is TRBD1 (6 bases). The CDR3 loop spans 14 amino acids. V was clipped by 6 bases and J by 3 bases, with 12 bases between them. Germline assignment: CDR1 MNHEY and CDR2 SVGAGI.

The rearrangement uses TRBV5-1 and TRBJ1-2, with a weak D call TRBD1 (5 bases). This CDR3 has 14 amino acids. Deletions cut 4 bases from V and 3 bases from J, with 13 bases between. The germline V gene has CDR1 SGHRS and CDR2 YFSETQ. The DNA for the CDR3 is TGCGCCAGCAGCACTCGTGGAGGGGACTATGGCTACACCTTC. Translation gives CASSTRGGDYGYTF.

The chain recombines TRBV4-1 with TRBJ2-2, with D unresolved. Trimming stripped 1 base from V and 1 base from J, with 4 bases between. The CDR3 loop spans 14 amino acids. Germline-derived CDR1 and CDR2 are MGHRA and YSYEKL. CDR3 sequence reads: CASSQGRNTGELFF. In nucleotides, the CDR3 is TGCGCCAGCAGCCAAGGCAGGAACACCGGGGAGCTGTTTTTT.

The chain carries TRBV19 and TRBJ2-1; 9 bases are a match to TRBD2. J lost 0 bases, V lost 5 bases, and 14 bases had no gene match. The CDR3 totals 19 residues. Germline V gene lookup returns CDR1 LNHDA and CDR2 SQIVND (reference sequence). In DNA, the CDR3 is TGTGCCAGTAGTGCCCGGCGACTAGCGGTCAGGCGCTCCTACAATGAGCAGTTCTTC. This gives the protein CASSARRLAVRRSYNEQFF.

This chain joins TRBV7-8 and TRBJ1-1, with D perhaps matching TRBD1 (5 bases). This CDR3 contains 12 residues. V was trimmed by 1 base and J by 10 bases, leaving 10 bases between them. Germline loops: CDR1 SGHVS, CDR2 FQNEAQ. The CDR3 loop reads CASSLVGAAAFF. In DNA, the CDR3 is TGTGCCAGCAGCTTAGTTGGGGCGGCAGCTTTCTTT.

J is TRBJ1-5 and V is TRBV19, with TRBD1 identical over 8 bases. This CDR3 contains 16 residues. V was pared by 0 bases and J by 4 bases, with 5 bases of the junction left unmatched. Germline CDR1 is LNHDA and CDR2 is SQIVND (reference sequence). The CDR3 is CASSIDPRGQNQPQHF. In nucleotides, the CDR3 is TGTGCCAGTAGTATAGACCCCAGGGGGCAAAATCAGCCCCAGCATTTT.

This clone was counted only a few times. V gene TRBV5-1 combines with J gene TRBJ2-5; D ambiguous. Trimming pared 1 base from V and 7 bases from J, leaving 11 bases between. The CDR3 totals 13 residues. Germline V gene lookup returns CDR1 SGHRS and CDR2 YFSETQ. The CDR3, as DNA: TGCGCCAGCAGCTTGATCGTATCGGGGACCCAGTACTTC. Translated: CASSLIVSGTQYF.

A word on this clone: The conserved phenylalanine or tryptophan normally closing the CDR3 is absent here, so this likely arose from a read error. Because the CDR3's place on the DNA is in doubt, the DNA is left out and the CDR3 is given as listed by TCRdb. Here the CDR3 reads CASSNPPTREG. The rearrangement links TRBV21-1 to TRBJ2-3; the table's TRBD2 call for D was not verified on the DNA. TRBV21-1 corresponds to a pseudogene. The CDR3 extends over 11 residues, inclusive of both ends.

In this sample, this clone turned up a few times. Here the CDR3 DNA reads TGTGCCAGCAGCCAACGGGGGGGGCCGGGGTCTGAAGCTTTCTTT. This gives the protein CASSQRGGPGSEAFF. The genes are TRBV7-2 and TRBJ1-1; weak D call: TRBD1 (6 bases). This CDR3 is built from 15 residues. The V gene's germline CDR1 is SGHTA and CDR2 FQGNSA. Trimming shortened V by 5 bases and J by 6 bases, and 19 bases separated the two germline ends.

The CDR3 DNA reads as TGTGCCAGCAGTTATTTTAGCGGAAGCACAGATACGCAGTATTTT. Protein product: CASSYFSGSTDTQYF. The chain carries TRBV6-6 and TRBJ2-3, with a possible D match to TRBD2 (6 bases). V lost 3 bases, J lost 0 bases, and 10 bases lay in between. CDR3 length: 15 residues. Germline V gene lookup returns CDR1 MNHNY and CDR2 SVGAGI (reference sequence).

The V call is TRBV7-9, the J call TRBJ2-7, with a tentative D call TRBD2 (6 bases). Germline V gene lookup returns CDR1 SEHNR and CDR2 FQNEAQ (reference sequence). Trimming removed 4 bases at V and 9 bases at J, with 13 bases between. The CDR3 runs 12 residues. The CDR3 bases are TGTGCCAGCAGCTCGGGGGTGGGACCGCAGTACTTC. Protein product: CASSSGVGPQYF.

The rearrangement links TRBV12-3 or TRBV12-4 to TRBJ1-1, with D possibly matching TRBD1 (5 bases). The V and J ends lost 3 bases and 9 bases respectively, with 14 bases between them. The CDR3 spans 13 residues. CDR3 nucleotides: TGTGCCAGCAGTTTTCGGGGGGGACGAAAAGCTTTCTTT. Translating it yields CASSFRGGRKAFF.